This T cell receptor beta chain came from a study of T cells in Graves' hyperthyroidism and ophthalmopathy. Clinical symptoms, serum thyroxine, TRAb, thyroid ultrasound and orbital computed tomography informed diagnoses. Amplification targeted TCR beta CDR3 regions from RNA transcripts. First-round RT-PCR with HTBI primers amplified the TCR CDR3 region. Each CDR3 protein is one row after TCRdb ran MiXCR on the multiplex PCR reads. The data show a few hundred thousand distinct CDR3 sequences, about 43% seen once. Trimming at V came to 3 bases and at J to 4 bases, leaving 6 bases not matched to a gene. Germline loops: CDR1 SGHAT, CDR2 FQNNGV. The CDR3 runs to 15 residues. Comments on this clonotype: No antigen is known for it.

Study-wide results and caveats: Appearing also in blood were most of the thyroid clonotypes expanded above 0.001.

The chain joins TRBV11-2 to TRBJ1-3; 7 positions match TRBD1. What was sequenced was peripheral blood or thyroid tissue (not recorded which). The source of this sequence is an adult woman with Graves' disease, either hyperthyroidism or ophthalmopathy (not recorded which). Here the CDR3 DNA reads TGTGCCAGCAGCTTGGACAGGACCTGCGGAAACACCATATATTTT. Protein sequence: CASSLDRTCGNTIYF.